This TCR beta chain was recorded in a study of blood T cell repertoires in COVID-19. V lost 3 bases to trimming and J lost 7 bases; unmatched junction nucleotides: 4. The CDR3 runs 13 residues. Germline CDR1 and CDR2: KGHSH and LQKENI. This clone was recorded once. Here immunoSEQ multiplex PCR was the method, and the copy in TCRdb shows in-frame clones only, minus some. This table holds 400,000 to 500,000 clones, roughly 90% found once. Sample: peripheral blood. This rearrangement joins TRBV18 to TRBJ1-1; 8 bases align to TRBD1. The receptor was isolated from a woman aged 25-40 years with active or convalescent COVID-19. CDR3 protein: CASSPAGTGEAFF. CDR3 DNA: TGTGCCAGCTCACCCGCAGGGACAGGTGAAGCTTTCTTT.